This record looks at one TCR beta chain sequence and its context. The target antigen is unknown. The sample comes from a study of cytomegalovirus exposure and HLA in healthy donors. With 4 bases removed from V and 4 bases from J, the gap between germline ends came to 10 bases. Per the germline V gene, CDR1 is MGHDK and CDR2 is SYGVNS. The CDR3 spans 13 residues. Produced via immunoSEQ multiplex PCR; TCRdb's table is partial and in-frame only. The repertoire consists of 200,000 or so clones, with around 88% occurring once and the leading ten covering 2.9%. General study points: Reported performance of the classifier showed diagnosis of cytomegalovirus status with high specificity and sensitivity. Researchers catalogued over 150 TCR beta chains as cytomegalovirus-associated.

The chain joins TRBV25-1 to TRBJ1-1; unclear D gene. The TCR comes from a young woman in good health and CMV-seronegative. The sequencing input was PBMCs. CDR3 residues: CASSVGVGTEAFF. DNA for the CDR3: TGTGCCAGCAGTGTCGGGGTAGGCACTGAAGCTTTCTTT.